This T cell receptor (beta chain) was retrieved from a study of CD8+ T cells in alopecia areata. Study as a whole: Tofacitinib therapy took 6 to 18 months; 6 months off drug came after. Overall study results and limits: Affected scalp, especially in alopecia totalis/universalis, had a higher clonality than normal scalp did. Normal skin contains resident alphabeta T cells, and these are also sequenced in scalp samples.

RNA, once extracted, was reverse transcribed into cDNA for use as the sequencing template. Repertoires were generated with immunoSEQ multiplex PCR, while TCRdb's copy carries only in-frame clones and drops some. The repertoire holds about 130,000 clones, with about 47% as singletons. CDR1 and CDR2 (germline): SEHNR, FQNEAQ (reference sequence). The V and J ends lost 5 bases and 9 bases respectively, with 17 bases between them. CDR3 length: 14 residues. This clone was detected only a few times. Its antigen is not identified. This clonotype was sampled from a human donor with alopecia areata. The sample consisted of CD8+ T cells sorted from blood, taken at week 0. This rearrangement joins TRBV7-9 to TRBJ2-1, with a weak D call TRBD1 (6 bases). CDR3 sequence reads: CASSQQQGLGEQFF. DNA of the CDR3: TGTGCCAGCAGCCAGCAACAGGGCTTGGGTGAGCAGTTCTTC.